The 20 T cell receptor beta chains below all came from one sample that was sequenced in a study of T cell repertoires in cytomegalovirus infection. These TCRs are of unknown antigen specificity. TCRdb re-called the reads with MiXCR, one entry per CDR3 protein. The repertoire holds approximately 1,000,000 distinct CDR3 sequences, with 30% to 40% as singletons. The specimen was cultured CD8+ T cells from PBMCs, collected from culture after CMV antigen stimulation. The source of these receptors is a human donor in good health (CMV status not recorded). Some clones in this sample may be carry-over from other donors' samples.

This clonotype was seen a handful of times. The chain has TRBV12-5 and TRBJ2-2; 7 positions agree with TRBD2. Looked up from germline, CDR1 is LGHNT and CDR2 is FRNRAP. The length of the CDR3 is 15 residues. The V and J ends lost 11 bases and 3 bases, in that order; junction bases with no gene match: 12. The CDR3 coding sequence is TGTGCTGGGGGTATCATTGGGGGGGACACCGGGGAGCTGTTTTTT. Its protein is CAGGIIGGDTGELFF.

In its sample, this clonotype was seen many times. The chain joins TRBV10-3 to TRBJ1-2, with a weak D call TRBD1 (5 bases). CDR1 ENHRY and CDR2 SYGVKD come from the germline V gene. Trimming left V 11 bases short and J 4 bases short, with 20 bases between. The CDR3 extends over 14 amino acids. Written as DNA, the CDR3 is TGTGCCGCTCAAGGCGGGGGAAGGGGCTATGGCTACACCTTC. It yields the protein CAAQGGGRGYGYTF.

The J gene is TRBJ2-6, the V gene TRBV11-1; D is undetermined. Germline V gene lookup returns CDR1 SGHAT and CDR2 FQDESV (reference sequence). The V gene lost 1 base and the J gene lost 0 bases, with 7 bases spanning the gap. CDR3 size: 16 residues. This CDR3 reads CASSLVALSGANVLTF. The CDR3 DNA follows: TGTGCCAGCAGCTTAGTGGCACTCTCTGGGGCCAACGTCCTGACTTTC.

This clonotype was seen at least ten times. The chain carries TRBV7-9 and TRBJ1-1; D unresolved. V shed 5 bases and J shed 3 bases, with 10 bases lying between them. Looked up from germline, CDR1 is SEHNR and CDR2 is FQNEAQ (reference sequence). This CDR3 is built from 13 residues. The CDR3 nucleotides read TGTGCCAGCAGCCCCCCGAGCGACACTGAAGCTTTCTTT. This sequence encodes CASSPPSDTEAFF.

In DNA, the CDR3 is TGTGCCAGCAGCTCAGAGGGGGGCAGTCGGGAAAAACTGTTTTTT. It codes for CASSSEGGSREKLFF. This chain links TRBV7-9 with TRBJ1-4, with D possibly matching TRBD1 (6 bases). Germline V lookup: CDR1 SEHNR, CDR2 FQNEAQ (reference sequence). This CDR3 spans 15 amino acids. The germline V and J ends were trimmed by 4 bases and 8 bases, with 17 bases remaining between them.

This clonotype was counted many times. The V call is TRBV7-9, the J call TRBJ1-5; D gene ambiguous. Trimming took 1 base from V and 8 from J, leaving 12 bases between them. Germline assignment: CDR1 SEHNR and CDR2 FQNEAQ (reference sequence). This CDR3 spans 14 amino acids. In nucleotides, the CDR3 is TGTGCCAGCAGCTTAGTTGGGAGAATGGAGCCCCAGCATTTT. This translates into CASSLVGRMEPQHF.

This clonotype has ten or more counts. The chain has TRBV7-2 and TRBJ1-5, with unresolved D. V lost 2 bases, J lost 3 bases, and 11 bases lay in between. This CDR3 has 15 residues. The germline gives CDR1 SGHTA, CDR2 FQGNSA. CDR3 coding DNA: TGTGCCAGCAGCTTATACTTGGGGATCAATCAGCCCCAGCATTTT. It specifies CASSLYLGINQPQHF.

Regarding this clonotype: A read error is possible here, since a much larger clone lies one base away. The chain has TRBV7-8 and TRBJ2-3; D not certain. The CDR3 loop spans 12 amino acids. Germline V CDR1 and CDR2: SGHVS, FQNEAQ. Deletions cut 3 bases from V and 7 bases from J, with 8 bases between. CDR3 in DNA: TGTGCCAGCAGCTTTACAACAAATACGCAGTATTTT. Amino acid sequence: CASSFTTNTQYF.

The V call is TRBV6-1, the J call TRBJ2-5; 7 positions agree with TRBD1. Germline V gene sequence: CDR1 MNHNS, CDR2 SASEGT. This CDR3 spans 14 amino acids. The ends lost 6 bases at V and 5 bases at J; junction bases unmatched: 9. DNA of the CDR3: TGTGCCAGCAGCCCCCAGACAGGGTGGGAGACCCAGTACTTC. Translated, it gives CASSPQTGWETQYF.

The J gene is TRBJ1-2, the V gene TRBV7-3; D not certain. The V end lost 5 bases, the J end lost 6 bases, and 25 bases lay between the germline ends. CDR3 length: 17 residues. CDR1 is SGHTA and CDR2 is FQGTGA in the germline V gene. DNA of the CDR3: TGTGCCAGCAGCCTCTTTCCCGGCCCAGAGGGAATAGATGGCTACACCTTC. It is translated as CASSLFPGPEGIDGYTF.

This clonotype has a count of ten or more. The chain uses TRBV7-4 and TRBJ2-7; TRBD1 matches at 10 bases. The trim removed 4 bases at V and 4 bases at J, leaving 10 bases unmatched. The CDR3 totals 16 residues. From germline, CDR1 is SGHVT and CDR2 SQSDAQ. CDR3 bases: TGTGCCAGCAGCTCGAAGGGGACAGGGGAGAAATACGAGCAGTACGTC. Translating gives CASSSKGTGEKYEQYV.

This clonotype has more than one count but fewer than ten. This chain links TRBV25-1 with TRBJ2-4; D perhaps matches TRBD2 (6 bases). V was cut by 6 bases and J by 9 bases, with 12 bases left in between. This CDR3 has 12 residues. Germline loops: CDR1 MGHDK, CDR2 SYGVNS. CDR3 region: CASSVGTSIQYF. CDR3 DNA: TGTGCCAGCAGCGTCGGGACTTCCATTCAGTACTTC.

J is TRBJ1-4 and V is TRBV20-1; no reliable D call. The CDR3 loop spans 18 amino acids. Per the germline V gene, CDR1 is DFQATT and CDR2 is SNEGSKA (reference sequence). V was trimmed by 0 bases and J by 0 bases, leaving 17 bases between them. This CDR3 reads CSARDHTALLTTNEKLFF. The CDR3 region has the DNA TGCAGTGCTAGAGATCACACAGCGCTGTTGACAACTAATGAAAAACTGTTTTTT.

The chain couples TRBV7-9 to TRBJ2-7; perhaps TRBD1 as D (5 bases). Trimming took off 3 bases at V and 3 bases at J, with 6 bases between the two ends. Germline V gene sequence: CDR1 SEHNR, CDR2 FQNEAQ (reference sequence). The CDR3 length is 12 residues. CDR3 DNA: TGTGCCAGCAGCTTGACAGTCTACGAGCAGTACGTC. It encodes CASSLTVYEQYV.

The chain is built from TRBV9 and TRBJ2-7; D tentatively reads TRBD1 or TRBD2 (5 bases each). Germline CDR1 reads SGDLS; CDR2 reads YYNGEE. There are 14 residues in the CDR3. Trimming left V 4 bases short and J 2 bases short, with 13 bases between. CDR3 sequence (DNA): TGTGCCAGCAGCCCGAGGGGTATAGCCTACGAGCAGTACTTC. The encoded protein is CASSPRGIAYEQYF.

The chain links TRBV7-6 to TRBJ2-5; D unresolved. CDR1 is SGHVS, CDR2 FNYEAQ, per germline. The CDR3 is 12 residues long. The V end was cut by 5 bases, the J end by 4 bases, with 8 bases between. The CDR3 DNA sequence: TGTGCCAGCAGCCGCGTGGCAGAGACCCAGTACTTC. Protein: CASSRVAETQYF.

The CDR3 sequence: CSAPGTDRSPLHF. CDR3 nucleotide sequence: TGCAGTGCTCCCGGGACAGACAGATCACCCCTCCACTTT. This chain links TRBV20-1 with TRBJ1-6, with TRBD1 matching over 7 bases. This CDR3 has 13 amino acids. The V and J ends lost 5 bases and 10 bases, in that order; junction bases with no gene match: 8. Per germline, CDR1 DFQATT and CDR2 SNEGSKA (reference sequence).

CDR3 DNA: TGTGCCAGCAGCGGGGACAGGGACCGTGGCTACACCTTC. Encoded protein: CASSGDRDRGYTF. This chain links TRBV7-6 with TRBJ1-2; 9 bases are shared with TRBD1. The CDR3 sequence is 13 residues long. Germline V gene data show CDR1 as SGHVS and CDR2 as FNYEAQ. The ends lost 5 bases at V and 7 bases at J; junction bases unmatched: 5.

The chain employs TRBV5-5 and TRBJ2-7; the D gene could be TRBD1 or TRBD2 (5 bases each). In germline, CDR1 is SGHKS, CDR2 YYEKEE (reference sequence). This CDR3 has 14 amino acids. The ends were cut back, 1 base at V and 2 bases at J, with 10 bases in the middle. CDR3 amino acids: CASSLRGAAYEQYV. DNA of the CDR3: TGTGCCAGCAGCTTGCGAGGGGCCGCCTACGAGCAGTACGTC.

The chain employs TRBV10-3 and TRBJ1-4; 7 bases fit TRBD1. Per germline, CDR1 ENHRY and CDR2 SYGVKD. The CDR3 covers 17 residues. Trimming removed 0 bases from V and 9 bases from J; junction bases left unmatched: 13. CDR3 DNA sequence: TGTGCCATCAGTGAGTCGACCCGGGACAGCGGGTCGAAAAAACTGTTTTTT. This codes for CAISESTRDSGSKKLFF.